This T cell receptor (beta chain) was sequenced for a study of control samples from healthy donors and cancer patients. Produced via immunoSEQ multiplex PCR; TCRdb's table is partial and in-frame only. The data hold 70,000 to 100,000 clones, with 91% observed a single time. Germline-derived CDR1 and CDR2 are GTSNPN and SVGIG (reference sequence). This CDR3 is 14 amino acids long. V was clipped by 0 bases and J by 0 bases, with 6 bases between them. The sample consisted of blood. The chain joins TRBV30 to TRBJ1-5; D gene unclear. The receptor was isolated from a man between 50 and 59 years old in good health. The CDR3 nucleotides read TGTGCCTGGAGTGTGACTGATAGCAATCAGCCCCAGCATTTT. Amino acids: CAWSVTDSNQPQHF.